This T cell receptor (beta chain) was sequenced in a study of shared clonotypes between healthy human individuals. Study-level information: There were three CD4 naive, three CD4 memory, two CD8 naive and one CD8 memory plates per donor.

V shed 5 bases and J 4 bases; nucleotides not matched to a gene: 15. The CDR3 consists of 16 residues. Germline values: CDR1 SGHKS, CDR2 YYEKEE (reference sequence). Whole-study results and caveats: Across four donors, naive CD4 shared 5% to 6%, naive CD8 around 4%, memory CD4 more than 2%, memory CD8 roughly 0.37%.

Note on this clone: Its target is not known.

Using immunoSEQ multiplex PCR, the repertoire was profiled, and TCRdb retains in-frame clones only, with some absent. This table has 1.5 million to 2.5 million clones, about 95% appearing once. CD45RO negativity and positive selection for CCR7 defined naive CD8 cells, a population that excluded terminally differentiated effector memory CD45RA+ cells. The donors were all Caucasian adults (living in Nashville, Tennessee). Sequenced input: naive CD8+ T cells sorted from blood. The V and J genes are TRBV5-5 and TRBJ2-7, with 7 bases lining up with TRBD1. This clonotype was obtained from a man between 18 and 29 years old in good health. The DNA for the CDR3 is TGTGCCAGCAGTCCCACTAGGGGGCCAGTACGGTACGAGCAGTACTTC. It codes for CASSPTRGPVRYEQYF.